The clone carrying this T cell receptor (beta chain) was seen more than once but under ten times. Its antigen is still unknown. Each patient was aged 18 to 65 and had newly diagnosed hyperthyroidism of under 2 months' duration. The source of the PBMCs was roughly 10 ml of fresh peripheral blood. These data belong to a study of T cells in Graves' hyperthyroidism and ophthalmopathy. In the study overall: It was at initial diagnosis, before any treatment, that peripheral blood was collected. Study results and caveats: Ophthalmopathy stood apart from stable hyperthyroidism in a 13 V-J model.

Regions amplified from RNA transcripts were the TCR beta CDR3 regions. TCR CDR3 underwent first-round RT-PCR with the HTBI primer set. One entry per CDR3 protein results from TCRdb running MiXCR on the multiplex PCR reads. The table records about 840,000 distinct CDR3 sequences, roughly 37% of them present only once. Trimming cost V 1 base and J 4 bases, with 16 bases left between them. The CDR3 contains 16 residues. The sequence was collected from a man younger than 30 with Graves' hyperthyroidism. Sequenced: blood. V usage is TRBV12-3 or TRBV12-4 and J usage is TRBJ1-1, with unresolved D. CDR3 amino acids: CASSLGPNLYGTEAFF. The CDR3 DNA reads as TGTGCCAGCAGTTTAGGTCCGAATCTCTATGGCACTGAAGCTTTCTTT.